The clone carrying this TCR beta chain was counted ten times or more. Its antigen is still unknown. This sample stems from a study of T and B cells in COVID-19 patients. Overall study findings and caveats: No sequencing was yet done of CD4+, regulatory or CD8+ subsets, or of SARS-CoV-2-responsive or tetramer+ sorted cells.

This CDR3 contains 15 residues. The V gene's germline CDR1 is LNHDA and CDR2 SQIVND (reference sequence). The V segment lost 7 bases and the J segment 4 bases; nucleotides outside the gene matches: 10. Multiplex PCR with BIOMED2 TRB-A/B primer pools amplified TRB rearrangements. One entry per CDR3 protein, called by TCRdb with MiXCR from the multiplex PCR reads. The table lists about 16,000 distinct CDR3 sequences, about a quarter of them singletons, with approximately 3.1% in the top ten. TRB was amplified from around 250-500 ng of blood genomic DNA. This TCR was recovered from a human donor who had recovered from COVID-19. Sequencing was performed on blood. The chain has TRBV19 and TRBJ1-5; 7 bases are shared with TRBD1. CDR3 residues: CASTAGQSANQPQHF. The DNA for the CDR3 is TGTGCCAGTACCGCGGGACAGTCCGCAAATCAGCCCCAGCATTTT. The variable domain in full, completed from reference TRBV19 and TRBJ1-5, reads DGGITQSPKYLFRKEGQNVTLSCEQNLNHDAMYWYRQDPGQGLRLIYYSQIVNDFQKGDIAEGYSVSREKKESFPLTVTSAQKNPTAFYLCASTAGQSANQPQHFGDGTRLSIL.